This TCR beta chain was sequenced for a study of Graves' ophthalmopathy and Graves' hyperthyroidism. Overall study findings and caveats: A model of 13 signatures distinguished ophthalmopathy from stable hyperthyroidism at roughly 87% sensitivity and about 80% specificity. It was with roughly 71% sensitivity and 72% to 75% specificity that the model predicted ophthalmopathy progression. Most clonotypes expanded in thyroid above 0.001 frequency were present in blood too.

The authors amplified TCR beta CDR3 regions, and they did so from RNA transcripts for repertoire sequencing. RT-PCR in the first round used HTBI primers; a second-round multiplex PCR followed. One entry per CDR3 protein, called by TCRdb with MiXCR from the multiplex PCR reads. There are around 1,200,000 distinct CDR3 sequences in the sample; about 35% occur only once, and over 8.5% lies in the top ten. Hyperthyroidism patients, all newly diagnosed, had under 2 months' duration and ages of 18 to 65. In its sample, this clonotype was seen many times. As yet, its antigen is unknown. Trimming pared 5 bases from V and 7 bases from J, leaving 21 bases between. Germline CDR1 is SQVTM and CDR2 is ANQGSEA. The CDR3 sequence is 14 residues long.

The sequenced material came from peripheral blood or thyroid tissue (not recorded which). V usage is TRBV29-1 and J usage is TRBJ2-7; D may be TRBD2 (6 bases). The source of this sequence is an adult man with Graves' hyperthyroidism. The CDR3 nucleotides are TGCAGCGTTAGCACCGTTATGCTGGGGGGTGAGCAGTACTTC. Translating it yields CSVSTVMLGGEQYF.